This TCR beta chain was captured in a study of blood T cell repertoires in COVID-19. V lost 5 bases and J lost 1; bases outside the gene matches: 5. Germline V gene data show CDR1 as MDHEN and CDR2 as SYDVKM. The CDR3 length is 14 residues. Original methodology: Quantification of nucleated cells was approximated via reference gene primer amplification. Profiling relied on immunoSEQ multiplex PCR, and the TCRdb table lists in-frame clones only, not all of them. That table furnishes V, J and clone size, whereas the DNA furnished D and trimming. The table has around 170,000 clones, over 65% seen once. V is TRBV28 and J is TRBJ2-7; 7 positions match TRBD1. Sequencing was carried out using peripheral blood. The receptor's source is a woman over 75 with acute or convalescent COVID-19. The CDR3 DNA sequence: TGTGCCAGCAGTATCCGACAGGGTTCCTACGAGCAGTACTTC. Translation: CASSIRQGSYEQYF.